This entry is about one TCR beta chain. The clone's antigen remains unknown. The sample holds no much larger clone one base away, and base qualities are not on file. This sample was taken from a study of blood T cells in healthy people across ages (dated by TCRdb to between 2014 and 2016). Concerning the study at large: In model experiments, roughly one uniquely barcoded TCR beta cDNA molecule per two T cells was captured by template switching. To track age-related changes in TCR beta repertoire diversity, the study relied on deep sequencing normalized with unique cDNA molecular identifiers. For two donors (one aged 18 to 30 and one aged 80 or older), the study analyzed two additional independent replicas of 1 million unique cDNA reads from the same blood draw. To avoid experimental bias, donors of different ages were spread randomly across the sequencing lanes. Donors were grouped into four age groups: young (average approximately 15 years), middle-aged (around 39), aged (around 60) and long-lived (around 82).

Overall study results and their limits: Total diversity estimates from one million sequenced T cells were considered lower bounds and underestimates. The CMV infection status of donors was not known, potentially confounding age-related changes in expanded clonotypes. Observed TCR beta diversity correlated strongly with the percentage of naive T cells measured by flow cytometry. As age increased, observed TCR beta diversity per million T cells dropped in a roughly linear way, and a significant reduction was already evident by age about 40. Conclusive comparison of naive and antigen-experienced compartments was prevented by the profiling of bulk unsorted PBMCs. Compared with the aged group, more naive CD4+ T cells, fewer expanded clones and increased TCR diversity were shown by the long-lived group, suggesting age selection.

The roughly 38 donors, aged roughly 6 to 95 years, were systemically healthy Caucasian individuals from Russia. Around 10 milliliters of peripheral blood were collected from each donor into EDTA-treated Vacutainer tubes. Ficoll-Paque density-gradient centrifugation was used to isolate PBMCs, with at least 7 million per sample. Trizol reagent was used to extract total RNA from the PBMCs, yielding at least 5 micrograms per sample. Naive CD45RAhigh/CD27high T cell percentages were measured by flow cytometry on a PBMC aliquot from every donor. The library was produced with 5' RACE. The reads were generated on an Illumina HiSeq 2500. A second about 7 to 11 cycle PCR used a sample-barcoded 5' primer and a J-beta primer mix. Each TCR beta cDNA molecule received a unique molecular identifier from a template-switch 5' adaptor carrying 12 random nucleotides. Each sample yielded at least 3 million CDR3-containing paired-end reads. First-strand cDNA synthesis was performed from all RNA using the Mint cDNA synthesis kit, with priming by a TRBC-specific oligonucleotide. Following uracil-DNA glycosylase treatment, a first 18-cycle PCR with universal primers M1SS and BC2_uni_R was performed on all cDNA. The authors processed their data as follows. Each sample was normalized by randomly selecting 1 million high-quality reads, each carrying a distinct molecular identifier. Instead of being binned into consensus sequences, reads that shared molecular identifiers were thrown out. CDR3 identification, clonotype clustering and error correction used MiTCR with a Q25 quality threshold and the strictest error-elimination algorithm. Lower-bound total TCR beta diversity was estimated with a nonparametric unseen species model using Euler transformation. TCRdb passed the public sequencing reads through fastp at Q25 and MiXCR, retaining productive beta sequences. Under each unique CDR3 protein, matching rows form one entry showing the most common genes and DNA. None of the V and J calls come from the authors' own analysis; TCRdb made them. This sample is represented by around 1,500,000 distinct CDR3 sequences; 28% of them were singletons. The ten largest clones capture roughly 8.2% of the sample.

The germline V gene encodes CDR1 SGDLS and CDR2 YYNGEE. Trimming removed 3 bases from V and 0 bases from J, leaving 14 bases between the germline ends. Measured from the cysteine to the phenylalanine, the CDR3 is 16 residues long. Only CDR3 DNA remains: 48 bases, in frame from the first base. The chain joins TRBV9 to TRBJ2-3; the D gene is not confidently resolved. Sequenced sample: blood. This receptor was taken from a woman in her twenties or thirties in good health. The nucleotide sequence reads TGTGCCAGCAGCGCCCTGCCCCATTCTAGCACAGATACGCAGTATTTT. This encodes CASSALPHSSTDTQYF.